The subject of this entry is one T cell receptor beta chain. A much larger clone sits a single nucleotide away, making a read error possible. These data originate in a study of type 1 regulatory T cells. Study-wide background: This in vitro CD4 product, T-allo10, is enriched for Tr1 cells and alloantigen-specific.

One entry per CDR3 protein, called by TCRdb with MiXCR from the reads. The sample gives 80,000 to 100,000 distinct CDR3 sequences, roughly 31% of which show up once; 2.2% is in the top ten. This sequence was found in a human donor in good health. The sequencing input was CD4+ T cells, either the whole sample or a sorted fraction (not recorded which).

CDR3 nucleotide sequence: TGTGCCAGCAGCCAGAATGGGAGAACAGATGCGCAGTATTTT. The encoded protein is CASSQNGRTDAQYF. The chain combines TRBV7-2 with TRBJ2-3; maybe TRBD2 (5 bases). The CDR3 extends over 14 amino acids. Germline values: CDR1 SGHTA, CDR2 FQGNSA.